Listed here are 24 T cell receptor beta chains from one sample, sequenced in a study of T cell responses to AZD1222 COVID-19 vaccine. Measured with immunoSEQ multiplex PCR; TCRdb has only the in-frame clones, and not every one. The data show about 90,000 clones, less than 85% seen once. The material sequenced was peripheral blood, taken 28 days after the second AZD1222 dose. These receptor sequences come from an adult who received the AZD1222 COVID-19 vaccine.

As concerns this clone: The sample carries other DNA sequences with the same CDR3. The rearrangement links TRBV12-3 or TRBV12-4 to TRBJ2-5; D is perhaps TRBD2 (7 bases). Trimming stripped 8 bases from V and 4 bases from J, with 14 bases between. This CDR3 is built from 13 residues. As DNA, the CDR3 is TGTGCCAGCTCCTTTGGGGGGGCAGAGACCCAGTACTTC. Amino acids: CASSFGGAETQYF.

The chain uses TRBV9 and TRBJ1-1; 8 nucleotides line up with TRBD1. Germline V gene sequence: CDR1 SGDLS, CDR2 YYNGEE. With V trimmed by 7 bases and J by 4 bases, 12 bases remained unmatched. This CDR3 has 15 residues. CDR3 bases: TGTGCCAGCGCAGGGGGCCAGGACAGGAGCACTGAAGCTTTCTTT. This sequence encodes CASAGGQDRSTEAFF.

The V gene is TRBV27, the J gene TRBJ1-1, with no clear D. The germline V gene encodes CDR1 MNHEY and CDR2 SMNVEV (reference sequence). Trimming removed 5 bases from V and 5 bases from J, with 15 bases in between. The CDR3 is 14 amino acids. CDR3 sequence reads: CASSPSTYGTEAFF. The CDR3 DNA is TGTGCCAGCAGTCCCTCAACTTATGGGACTGAAGCTTTCTTT.

V usage is TRBV7-9 and J usage is TRBJ1-2; unclear D gene. Germline V lookup: CDR1 SEHNR, CDR2 FQNEAQ (reference sequence). Between the trimmed V and J ends, which lost 5 bases and 8 bases, there was a span of 15 bases. CDR3 length equals 13 residues. CDR3 in amino acids: CASSVDMVQGYTF. In DNA, the CDR3 is TGTGCCAGCAGCGTTGACATGGTGCAAGGCTACACCTTC.

The chain is built from TRBV5-4 and TRBJ2-7; the D gene is possibly TRBD2 (5 bases). V was clipped by 3 bases and J by 6 bases, with 13 bases between them. The CDR3 spans 13 residues. Germline loops: CDR1 SGHNT, CDR2 YYREEE (reference sequence). The chain's CDR3 is CASSSLDWGEQYF. DNA of the CDR3: TGTGCCAGCAGCTCCCTGGACTGGGGCGAGCAGTACTTC.

The rearrangement links TRBV18 to TRBJ2-7, with D uncertain. Germline values: CDR1 KGHSH, CDR2 LQKENI. The germline V and J ends were trimmed by 3 bases and 4 bases, with 4 bases remaining between them. The CDR3 covers 11 residues. The CDR3 DNA is TGTGCCAGCTCACCGGGTTACGAGCAGTACTTC. It codes for CASSPGYEQYF.

V and J are TRBV6-1 and TRBJ1-3; the D gene is possibly TRBD1 (5 bases). The CDR3 totals 17 residues. Germline CDR1 MNHNS, CDR2 SASEGT. With 1 base removed from V and 0 bases from J, the gap between germline ends came to 13 bases. DNA for the CDR3: TGTGCCAGCAGTGAAGGGGGGGGGTACCACTCTGGAAACACCATATATTTT. It is translated as CASSEGGGYHSGNTIYF.

The chain carries TRBV4-3 and TRBJ2-7; D remains unclear. Trimming left V 2 bases short and J 2 bases short, with 10 bases between. Germline CDR1 reads LGHNA; CDR2 reads YSLEER. The CDR3 totals 14 residues. As DNA, the CDR3 is TGCGCCAGCAGCCAAATGTTACCTCCCTACGAGCAGTACTTC. This codes for CASSQMLPPYEQYF.

This chain links TRBV11-3 with TRBJ2-1; 8 positions match TRBD2. With V trimmed by 2 bases and J by 7 bases, 4 bases remained unmatched. This CDR3 contains 14 residues. CDR1 is SGHNT and CDR2 is YENEEA in the germline V gene. CDR3 coding DNA: TGTGCCAGCAGCTTAACTAGCGGCCTAAATGAGCAGTTCTTC. Residues: CASSLTSGLNEQFF. Full variable domain (remainder filled in from reference TRBV11-3 and TRBJ2-1): EAGVVQSPRYKIIEKKQPVAFWCNPISGHNTLYWYLQNLGQGPELLIRYENEEAVDDSQLPKDRFSAERLKGVDSTLKIQPAELGDSAVYLCASSLTSGLNEQFFGPGTRLTVL.

V usage is TRBV5-1 and J usage is TRBJ2-3, with TRBD1 matching over 11 bases. The CDR3 is made up of 17 amino acids. In germline, CDR1 is SGHRS, CDR2 YFSETQ. Losses at the gene ends were 3 bases for V and 3 bases for J; bases not matched to a gene: 9. CDR3 coding DNA: TGCGCCAGCAGCTGGGGCCCCGGGACAGGGGGAACAGATACGCAGTATTTT. Its translation is CASSWGPGTGGTDTQYF.

The chain combines TRBV5-4 with TRBJ1-4; 7 bases map to TRBD1. The J segment lost 7 bases and the V segment lost 6 bases, leaving 6 bases of the junction unmatched. The CDR3 length is 13 residues. CDR1 and CDR2 from the germline V gene are SGHNT and YYREEE (reference sequence). The CDR3 spells CASTDWDSEKLFF. CDR3 bases: TGTGCCAGCACCGATTGGGACAGTGAAAAACTGTTTTTT.

The chain joins TRBV9 to TRBJ2-2, with D tentatively TRBD1 (5 bases). From germline, CDR1 is SGDLS and CDR2 YYNGEE. Deletions cut 4 bases from V and 6 bases from J, with 31 bases between. The length of the CDR3 is 20 residues. The CDR3 bases are TGTGCCAGCAGCACTCAGCCCCCAAAAGATGGGGCGCTGACTTCCGGGGAGCTGTTTTTT. Its translation is CASSTQPPKDGALTSGELFF.

This chain joins TRBV29-1 and TRBJ2-5, with 8 bases identical to TRBD2. V shed 4 bases and J 5 bases; nucleotides not matched to a gene: 12. CDR1 and CDR2 from the germline V gene are SQVTM and ANQGSEA. The length of the CDR3 is 15 residues. CDR3 bases: TGCAGCGTTGTTACTAGCGGCCGCGGGATGGAGACCCAGTACTTC. This translates into CSVVTSGRGMETQYF.

The V call is TRBV9, the J call TRBJ2-1; a possible D gene is TRBD2 (5 bases). This CDR3 is 15 amino acids long. Trimming cost V 0 bases and J 4 bases, with 11 bases left between them. CDR1 and CDR2 (germline): SGDLS, YYNGEE. The CDR3 DNA is TGTGCCAGCAGCGTAGGAGCGGTGGGGTACAATGAGCAGTTCTTC. This translates into CASSVGAVGYNEQFF.

The count of this clone is one. The rearrangement joins TRBV24-1 to TRBJ2-1; 8 nucleotides align to TRBD2. J lost 3 bases, V lost 4 bases, and 7 bases had no gene match. There are 16 residues in the CDR3. Looked up from germline, CDR1 is KGHDR and CDR2 is SFDVKD. CDR3 amino acids: CATSDHPRGVYNEQFF. The CDR3 nucleotides are TGTGCCACCAGTGACCACCCGCGGGGGGTCTACAATGAGCAGTTCTTC.

The J gene is TRBJ1-2, the V gene TRBV27, with 7 bases that match TRBD1. V was clipped by 5 bases and J by 1 base; unmatched bases: 7. Germline lookup yields CDR1 MNHEY and CDR2 SMNVEV (reference sequence). The CDR3 has 15 residues. The CDR3 region is CASSPQGNLNYGYTF. The CDR3 DNA is TGTGCCAGCAGTCCACAGGGGAACCTTAACTATGGCTACACCTTC.

J is TRBJ1-1 and V is TRBV5-1, with D uncertain. V dropped 4 bases and J dropped 0 bases, with 22 bases sitting between them. Germline V gene data show CDR1 as SGHRS and CDR2 as YFSETQ. This CDR3 spans 18 amino acids. CDR3 in amino acids: CASSTVGINYNLNTEAFF. CDR3 nucleotides: TGCGCCAGCAGCACAGTCGGGATTAACTATAACCTGAACACTGAAGCTTTCTTT.

The count of this clone is one. The chain recombines TRBV6-5 with TRBJ1-2, with 8 bases lining up with TRBD1. Germline CDR1 and CDR2: MNHEY and SVGAGI. The CDR3 runs 13 residues. Unmatched junction bases numbered 5, after V lost 6 bases and J lost 5 bases. The CDR3 sequence is CASRGQVTYGYTF. CDR3 in DNA: TGTGCCAGCAGGGGACAGGTAACATATGGCTACACCTTC.

V and J are TRBV15 and TRBJ2-2; a weak D match, TRBD2 (6 bases). V was clipped by 4 bases and J by 5 bases, with 14 bases between them. Germline values: CDR1 LNHNV, CDR2 YYDKDF (reference sequence). The CDR3 runs 15 residues. CDR3 protein: CATSINTGGTGELFF. The CDR3 region has the DNA TGTGCCACCAGCATTAATACTGGGGGGACCGGGGAGCTGTTTTTT.

The rearrangement joins TRBV7-8 to TRBJ2-3; 8 bases fit TRBD1. CDR1 SGHVS and CDR2 FQNEAQ come from the germline V gene. The CDR3 length is 14 residues. Trimming removed 5 bases from V and 3 bases from J; junction bases left unmatched: 4. CDR3 sequence reads: CASSPGGSTDTQYF. The CDR3, as DNA: TGTGCCAGCAGCCCAGGGGGCTCGACAGATACGCAGTATTTT.

The V call is TRBV2, the J call TRBJ2-3; 7 positions match TRBD2. The V gene's germline CDR1 is SNHLY and CDR2 FYNNEI. This CDR3 contains 15 residues. Trimming at V came to 4 bases and at J to 4 bases, leaving 8 bases not matched to a gene. The DNA for the CDR3 is TGTGCCAGCAGTGTAACCCGGGGGGATCCAGATACGCAGTATTTT. Encoded protein: CASSVTRGDPDTQYF.

V is TRBV28 and J is TRBJ2-2, with a weak D call TRBD1 (6 bases). Germline V gene lookup returns CDR1 MDHEN and CDR2 SYDVKM. Trimming cost V 8 bases and J 6 bases, with 10 bases left between them. The CDR3 spans 12 residues. The CDR3 spells CASPSGAGELFF. In DNA form, the CDR3 reads TGTGCCAGCCCTTCAGGGGCCGGGGAGCTGTTTTTT.

This chain connects TRBV2 to TRBJ2-1, with D unclear. There are 15 residues in the CDR3. V shed 2 bases and J shed 0 bases, with 8 bases lying between them. Germline CDR1 is SNHLY and CDR2 is FYNNEI. Here the CDR3 DNA reads TGTGCCAGCAGTGAACGTCGACCCTCCTACAATGAGCAGTTCTTC. Translation: CASSERRPSYNEQFF.

This clone was recorded once. This sequence joins TRBV4-2 and TRBJ2-2; 7 bases map to TRBD2. The junction had 3 bases not matched to a gene; V was cut back by 2 bases and J by 0 bases. CDR3 length: 16 residues. Germline V gene data show CDR1 as LGHNA and CDR2 as YNFKEQ. The CDR3 loop reads CASSQLAEANTGELFF. The CDR3 nucleotides read TGTGCCAGCAGCCAACTAGCGGAAGCGAACACCGGGGAGCTGTTTTTT.